The 4 T cell receptor beta chains presented below share a single source sample, sequenced in a study of T cells after yellow fever vaccination. TCRdb re-called the 5' RACE reads with MiXCR, one entry per CDR3 protein. Of some 100,000 distinct CDR3 sequences listed, approximately 8.4% are singletons. Sample: CD8+ T cells not binding an NS4B(214-222) dextramer, sorted from PBMCs, taken more than 13 days after the first yellow fever vaccination. The receptors come from a man aged 18 to 29 who received the YFV17D yellow fever vaccine.

The sample holds a few counts of this clonotype. This sequence joins TRBV13 and TRBJ1-5; D remains ambiguous. Germline CDR1 PRHDT, CDR2 FYEKMQ (reference sequence). V was pared by 2 bases and J by 2 bases, with 4 bases between. The CDR3 consists of 13 residues. The CDR3: CASSLQGNQPQHF. As DNA, the CDR3 is TGTGCCAGCAGCTTACAAGGCAATCAGCCCCAGCATTTT. The whole variable domain, filled in from reference TRBV13 and TRBJ1-5, reads AAGVIQSPRHLIKEKRETATLKCYPIPRHDTVYWYQQGPGQDPQFLISFYEKMQSDKGSIPDRFSAQQFSDYHSELNMSSLELGDSALYFCASSLQGNQPQHFGDGTRLSIL.

This rearrangement joins TRBV5-5 to TRBJ1-4; D not certain. Germline values: CDR1 SGHKS, CDR2 YYEKEE (reference sequence). Trimming stripped 2 bases from V and 6 bases from J, with 2 bases between. This CDR3 has 11 residues. The CDR3 bases are TGTGCCAGCAGCTTCGATGAAAAACTGTTTTTT. As protein: CASSFDEKLFF.

The chain uses TRBV6-5 and TRBJ2-3, with D maybe TRBD2 (6 bases). Germline V gene data show CDR1 as MNHEY and CDR2 as SVGAGI. Trimming removed 1 base from V and 4 bases from J, with 9 bases in between. This CDR3 is built from 14 residues. The CDR3 reads CASSYLTSADTQYF. As DNA, the CDR3 is TGTGCCAGCAGTTACTTGACTAGTGCAGATACGCAGTATTTT.

This chain uses TRBV4-3 with TRBJ2-1; a possible D gene is TRBD2 (6 bases). V was trimmed by 8 bases and J by 2 bases, leaving 16 bases between them. Germline V gives CDR1 LGHNA, CDR2 YSLEER. The CDR3 sequence is 15 residues long. This CDR3 is CASVEGEVAYNEQFF. Written as DNA, the CDR3 is TGCGCCAGCGTAGAAGGGGAGGTCGCCTACAATGAGCAGTTCTTC.